This T cell receptor beta chain is drawn from a study of OX40 agonist ivuxolimab in advanced cancers. Study context: There were three patients with partial responses, one having hepatocellular carcinoma and two cutaneous melanoma.

The CDR3 runs 14 residues. Germline-derived CDR1 and CDR2 are SGHNT and YYREEE (reference sequence). V was shortened by 9 bases and J by 3 bases, with 18 bases between the two germline ends. Clones were sequenced by immunoSEQ multiplex PCR, and TCRdb holds only the in-frame ones, with some missing. The sample records 60,000 or so clones, roughly 93% being singletons. The receptor was derived from an adult with an advanced solid tumor such as melanoma, head and neck, liver or kidney cancer. Sequencing used CD4+ or CD8+ T cells sorted from blood, obtained in a trial of the OX40 agonist ivuxolimab. This chain joins TRBV5-4 and TRBJ2-5, with a weak D call TRBD2 (5 bases). CDR3 loop: CATNSRGREETQYF. The DNA for the CDR3 is TGTGCCACGAACTCCCGGGGTCGTGAAGAGACCCAGTACTTC.